These 3 T cell receptor beta chains originate from one sample sequenced in a study of blood T cells in healthy people across ages. Through a sample-barcoded 5' primer and a J-beta primer mix, a second PCR was run for about 6 to 12 cycles. Each CDR3 protein gets one entry after TCRdb re-called the 5' RACE reads with MiXCR. The sample lists 920,000 or so distinct CDR3 sequences, less than 50% occurring once. The specimen sequenced was blood. The receptors were gathered from a woman aged 60-75 years in good health.

J is TRBJ2-7 and V is TRBV12-3 or TRBV12-4; TRBD2 aligns across 15 bases. The CDR3 has 17 amino acids. V dropped 4 bases and J dropped 1; count of bases not matched to a gene: 5. The DNA of the CDR3 is TGTGCCAGCAGTTGGACTAGCGGGAGGGCCCTTTCCTACGAGCAGTACTTC. Protein: CASSWTSGRALSYEQYF.

The chain recombines TRBV27 with TRBJ1-2, with D tentatively TRBD1 (6 bases). The germline CDR1 and CDR2 sequences are MNHEY and SMNVEV (reference sequence). The CDR3 has 15 amino acids. Trimming shortened V by 3 bases and J by 3 bases, and 14 bases separated the two germline ends. The CDR3: CASSFHPRGYYGYTF. Written as DNA, the CDR3 is TGTGCCAGCAGTTTTCATCCCAGGGGATACTATGGCTACACCTTC.

This clonotype has more than one count but fewer than ten. The rearrangement uses TRBV7-2 and TRBJ2-5; the D gene is possibly TRBD2 (6 bases). The germline V gene encodes CDR1 SGHTA and CDR2 FQGNSA. Trimming stripped 4 bases from V and 3 bases from J, with 9 bases between. The CDR3 runs to 13 residues. The CDR3 DNA reads as TGTGCCAGCAGCTGGTCGGGGGAAGAGACCCAGTACTTC. It yields the protein CASSWSGEETQYF.